This T cell receptor (beta chain) was sequenced in a study of T cell repertoires in cytomegalovirus infection (dated by TCRdb to between 2018 and 2021). Regarding the research as a whole: Donor HLA type was relevant to the analysis, because carriage of CMV infection together with the matching HLA type was indicated by public TCR beta signatures. Paper-wide results and their limitations: Carriers of CMV infection plus the relevant HLA type were discriminated by the cumulative frequency of public TCR beta family members in the study cohort and in an independent roughly 370-donor cohort. The ex vivo response was dominated by HLA-C-restricted CMV-specific TCR beta clonotypes, which also provided the single most frequent clonotype in two of eight donors.

The germline V gene specifies SGDLS as CDR1 and YYNGEE as CDR2. The V and J ends are trimmed by 2 bases and 14 bases, leaving 16 bases between them. Including cysteine and phenylalanine, the CDR3 has 12 amino acids. The kept DNA is CDR3 alone, 36 bases in frame from the first base. Sequencer: Illumina HiSeq 1500. Through fastp at Q25 and MiXCR, TCRdb rebuilt clones from the public reads, retaining in-frame beta chains. For every CDR3 protein sequence, its rows merge into one entry that carries the most common genes and DNA. This sample holds nearly 550,000 distinct CDR3 sequences; 15% to 20% were observed only once. Of the sample, 20% to 30% is held by the ten largest clones. This clonotype was counted a few times. The clone's antigen remains unknown. It has no much larger one-base neighbor in the sample; base qualities were not kept.

Sequenced input: CD8+ T cells from PBMCs. The TCR originated in a human donor in good health (CMV status not recorded). Some clones in this sample may be carry-over from other donors' samples. The V and J segments used are TRBV9 and TRBJ1-2; no D gene can be assigned with confidence. The nucleotide sequence reads TGTGCCAGCAGCGTTGCGCCTCGGAGGGTAACCTTC. Translated, this gives CASSVAPRRVTF.